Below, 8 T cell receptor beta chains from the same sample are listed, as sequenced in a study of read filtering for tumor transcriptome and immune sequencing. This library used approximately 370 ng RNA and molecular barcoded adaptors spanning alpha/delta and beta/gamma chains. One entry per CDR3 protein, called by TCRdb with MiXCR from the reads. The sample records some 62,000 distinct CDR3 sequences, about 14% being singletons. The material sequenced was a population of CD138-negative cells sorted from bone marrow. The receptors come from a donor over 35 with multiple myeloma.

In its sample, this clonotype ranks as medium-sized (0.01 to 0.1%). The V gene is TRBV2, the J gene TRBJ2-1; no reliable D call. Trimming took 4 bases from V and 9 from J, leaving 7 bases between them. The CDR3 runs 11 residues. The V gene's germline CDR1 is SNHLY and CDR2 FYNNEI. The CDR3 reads CASSGRIEQFF. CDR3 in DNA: TGTGCCAGCAGTGGACGGATTGAGCAGTTCTTC.

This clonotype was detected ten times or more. CDR3 in amino acids: CSVEATRGSTEAFF. CDR3 coding DNA: TGCAGCGTTGAGGCTACACGGGGGAGCACTGAAGCTTTCTTT. The J gene is TRBJ1-1, the V gene TRBV29-1; D might be TRBD1 (5 bases). There are 14 residues in the CDR3. CDR1 is SQVTM, CDR2 ANQGSEA, per germline. Trimming stripped 3 bases from V and 4 bases from J, with 15 bases between.

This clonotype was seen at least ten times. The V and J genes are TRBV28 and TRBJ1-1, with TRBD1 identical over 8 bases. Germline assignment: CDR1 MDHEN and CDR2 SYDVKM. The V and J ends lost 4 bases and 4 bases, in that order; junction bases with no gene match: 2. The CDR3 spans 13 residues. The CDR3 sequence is CASSSGGTTEAFF. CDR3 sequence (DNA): TGTGCCAGCAGTTCAGGGGGCACCACTGAAGCTTTCTTT. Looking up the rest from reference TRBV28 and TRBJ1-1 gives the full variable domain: DVKVTQSSRYLVKRTGEKVFLECVQDMDHENMFWYRQDPGLGLRLIYFSYDVKMKEKGDIPEGYSVSREKKERFSLILESASTNQTSMYLCASSSGGTTEAFFGQGTRLTVV.

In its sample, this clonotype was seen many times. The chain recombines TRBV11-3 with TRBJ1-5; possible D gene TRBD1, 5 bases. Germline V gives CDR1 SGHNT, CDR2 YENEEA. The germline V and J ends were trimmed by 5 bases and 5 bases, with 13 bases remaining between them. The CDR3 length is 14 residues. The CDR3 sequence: CASSPRGGDQPQHF. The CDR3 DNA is TGTGCCAGCAGCCCCCGTGGAGGGGATCAGCCCCAGCATTTT.

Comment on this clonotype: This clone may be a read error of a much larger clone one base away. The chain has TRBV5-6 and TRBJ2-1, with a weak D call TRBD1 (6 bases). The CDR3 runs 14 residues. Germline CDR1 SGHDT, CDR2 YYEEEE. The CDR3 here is CASSRQDSYNGQFF. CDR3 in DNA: TGTGCCAGCAGCAGACAGGATTCCTACAATGGGCAGTTCTTC.

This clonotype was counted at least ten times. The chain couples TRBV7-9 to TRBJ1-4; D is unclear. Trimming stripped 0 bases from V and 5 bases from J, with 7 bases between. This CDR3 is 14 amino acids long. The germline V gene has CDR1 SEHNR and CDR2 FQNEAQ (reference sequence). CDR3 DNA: TGTGCCAGCAGCTTAGCGCTCCCAAATGAAAAACTGTTTTTT. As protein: CASSLALPNEKLFF.

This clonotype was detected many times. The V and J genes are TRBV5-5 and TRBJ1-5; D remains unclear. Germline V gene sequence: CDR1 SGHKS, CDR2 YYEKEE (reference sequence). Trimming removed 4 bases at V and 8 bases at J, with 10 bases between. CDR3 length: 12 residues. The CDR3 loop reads CASSDNWEPQHF. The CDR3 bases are TGTGCCAGCAGCGACAATTGGGAGCCCCAGCATTTT.

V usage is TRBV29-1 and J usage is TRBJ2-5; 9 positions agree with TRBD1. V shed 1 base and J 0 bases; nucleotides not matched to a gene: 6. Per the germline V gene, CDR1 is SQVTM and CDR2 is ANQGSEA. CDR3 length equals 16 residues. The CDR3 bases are TGCAGCGTTGAAGGGGGGGACAGGGCGTACCAAGAGACCCAGTACTTC. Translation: CSVEGGDRAYQETQYF.